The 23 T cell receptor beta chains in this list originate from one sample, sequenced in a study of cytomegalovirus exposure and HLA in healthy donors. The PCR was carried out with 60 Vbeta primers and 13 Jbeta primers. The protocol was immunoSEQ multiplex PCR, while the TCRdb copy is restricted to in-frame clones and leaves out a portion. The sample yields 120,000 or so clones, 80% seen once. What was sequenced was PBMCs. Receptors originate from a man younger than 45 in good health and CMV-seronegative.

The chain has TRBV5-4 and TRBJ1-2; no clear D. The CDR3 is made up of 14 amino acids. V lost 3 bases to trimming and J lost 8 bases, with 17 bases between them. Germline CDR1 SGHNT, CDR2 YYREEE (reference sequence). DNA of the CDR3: TGTGCCAGCAGCTACGACCGGGGTAAAAAGGGCTACACCTTC. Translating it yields CASSYDRGKKGYTF.

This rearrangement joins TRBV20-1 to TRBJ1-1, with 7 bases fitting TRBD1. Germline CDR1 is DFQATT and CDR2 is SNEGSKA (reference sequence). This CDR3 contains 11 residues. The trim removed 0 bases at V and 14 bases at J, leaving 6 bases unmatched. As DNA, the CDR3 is TGCAGTGCTAGAGATCACAGGGGAGGCTTCTTT. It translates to CSARDHRGGFF.

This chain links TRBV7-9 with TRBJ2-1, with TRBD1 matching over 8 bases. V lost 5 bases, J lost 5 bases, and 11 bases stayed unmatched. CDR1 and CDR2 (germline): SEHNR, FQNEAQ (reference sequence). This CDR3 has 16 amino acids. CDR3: CASSLVGQEIDNEQFF. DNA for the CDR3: TGTGCCAGCAGCCTTGTGGGACAGGAAATAGACAATGAGCAGTTCTTC.

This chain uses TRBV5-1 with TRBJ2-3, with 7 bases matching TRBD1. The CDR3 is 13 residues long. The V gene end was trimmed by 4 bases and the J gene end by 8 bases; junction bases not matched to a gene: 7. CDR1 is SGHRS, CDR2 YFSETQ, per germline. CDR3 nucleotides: TGCGCCAGCAGCCAACAGGGGCTGGGTACGCAGTATTTT. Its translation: CASSQQGLGTQYF.

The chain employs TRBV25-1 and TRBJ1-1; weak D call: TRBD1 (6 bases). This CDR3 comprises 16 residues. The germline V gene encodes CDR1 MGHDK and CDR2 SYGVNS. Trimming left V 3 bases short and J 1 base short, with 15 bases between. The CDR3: CASSDWIQGTNTEAFF. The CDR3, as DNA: TGTGCCAGCAGTGATTGGATCCAGGGGACGAACACTGAAGCTTTCTTT.

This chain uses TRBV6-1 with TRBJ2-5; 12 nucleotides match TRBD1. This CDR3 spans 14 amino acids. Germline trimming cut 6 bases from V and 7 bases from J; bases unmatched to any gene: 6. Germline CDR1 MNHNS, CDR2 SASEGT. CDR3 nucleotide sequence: TGTGCCAGCAGCGGGGGACAGGGGGCAAGGACCCAGTACTTC. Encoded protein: CASSGGQGARTQYF.

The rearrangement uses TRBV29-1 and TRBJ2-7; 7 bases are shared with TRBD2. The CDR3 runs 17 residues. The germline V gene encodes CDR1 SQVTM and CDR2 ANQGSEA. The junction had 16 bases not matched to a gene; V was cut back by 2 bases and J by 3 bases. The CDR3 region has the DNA TGCAGCGTTGAATTGGCCAGGGAGGGACTTATTATCTACGAGCAGTACTTC. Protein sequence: CSVELAREGLIIYEQYF.

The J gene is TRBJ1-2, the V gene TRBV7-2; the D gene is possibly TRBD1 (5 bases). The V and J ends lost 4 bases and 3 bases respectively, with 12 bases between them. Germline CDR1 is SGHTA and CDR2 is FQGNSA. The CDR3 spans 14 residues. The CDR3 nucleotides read TGTGCCAGCAGCTCCGAGGGGAGGGACTATGGCTACACCTTC. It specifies CASSSEGRDYGYTF.

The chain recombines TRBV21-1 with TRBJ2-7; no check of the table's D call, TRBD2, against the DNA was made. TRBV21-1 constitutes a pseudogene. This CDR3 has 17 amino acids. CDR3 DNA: TGTGCCAGCAGCAACAACGGGACTAGCGGAATCTACTACGAGCAGTACTTC. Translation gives CASSNNGTSGIYYEQYF.

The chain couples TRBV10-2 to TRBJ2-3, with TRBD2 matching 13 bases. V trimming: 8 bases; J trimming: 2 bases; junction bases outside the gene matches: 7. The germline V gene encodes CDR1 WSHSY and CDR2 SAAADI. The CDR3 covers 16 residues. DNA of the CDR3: TGCGCCAGCCGACCGACTAGCGGGGGGATCACAGATACGCAGTATTTT. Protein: CASRPTSGGITDTQYF.

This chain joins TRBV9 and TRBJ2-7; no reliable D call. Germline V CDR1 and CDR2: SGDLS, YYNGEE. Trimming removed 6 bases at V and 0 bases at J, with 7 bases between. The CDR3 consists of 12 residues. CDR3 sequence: CASTPSSYEQYF. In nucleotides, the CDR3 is TGTGCCAGCACCCCTAGCTCCTACGAGCAGTACTTC. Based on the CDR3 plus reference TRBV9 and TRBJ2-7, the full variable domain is DSGVTQTPKHLITATGQRVTLRCSPRSGDLSVYWYQQSLDQGLQFLIQYYNGEERAKGNILERFSAQQFPDLHSELNLSSLELGDSALYFCASTPSSYEQYFGPGTRLTVT.

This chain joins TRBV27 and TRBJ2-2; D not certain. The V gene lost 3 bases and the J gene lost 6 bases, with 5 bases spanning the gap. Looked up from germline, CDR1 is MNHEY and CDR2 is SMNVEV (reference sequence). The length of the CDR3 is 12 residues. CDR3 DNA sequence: TGTGCCAGCAGTTTTTTCGCCGGGGAGCTGTTTTTT. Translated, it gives CASSFFAGELFF.

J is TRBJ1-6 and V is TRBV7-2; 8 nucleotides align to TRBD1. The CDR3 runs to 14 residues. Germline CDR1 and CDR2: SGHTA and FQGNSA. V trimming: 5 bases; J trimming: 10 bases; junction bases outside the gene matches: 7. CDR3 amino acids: CASSSGTGGSPLHF. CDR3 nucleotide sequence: TGTGCCAGCAGCAGCGGGACAGGAGGATCACCCCTCCACTTT. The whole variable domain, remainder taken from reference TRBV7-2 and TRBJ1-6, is GAGVSQSPSNKVTEKGKDVELRCDPISGHTALYWYRQSLGQGLEFLIYFQGNSAPDKSGLPSDRFSAERTGGSVSTLTIQRTQQEDSAVYLCASSSGTGGSPLHFGNGTRLTVT.

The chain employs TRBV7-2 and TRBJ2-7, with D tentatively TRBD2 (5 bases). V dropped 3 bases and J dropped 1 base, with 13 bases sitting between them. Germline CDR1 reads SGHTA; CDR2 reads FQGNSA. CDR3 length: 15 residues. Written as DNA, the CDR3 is TGTGCCAGCAGCTTGAGACCGGACTCTTCCTACGAGCAGTACTTC. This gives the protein CASSLRPDSSYEQYF.

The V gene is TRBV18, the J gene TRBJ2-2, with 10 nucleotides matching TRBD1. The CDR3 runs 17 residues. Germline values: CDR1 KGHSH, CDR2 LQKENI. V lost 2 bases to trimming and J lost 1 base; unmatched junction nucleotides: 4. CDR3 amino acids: CASSPEGTGVNTGELFF. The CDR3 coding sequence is TGTGCCAGCTCACCAGAAGGGACAGGGGTGAACACCGGGGAGCTGTTTTTT.

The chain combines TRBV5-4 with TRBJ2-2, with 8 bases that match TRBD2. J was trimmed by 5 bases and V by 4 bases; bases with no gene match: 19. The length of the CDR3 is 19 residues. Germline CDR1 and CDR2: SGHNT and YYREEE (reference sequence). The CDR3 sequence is CASSRSGQRGPDRTGELFF. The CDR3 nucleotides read TGTGCCAGCAGCCGATCCGGACAGCGGGGGCCGGATAGAACCGGGGAGCTGTTTTTT.

The CDR3 nucleotides are TGTGCCAGTACCGGGGGGGCGGGGGCCTCACCCCTCCACTTT. It specifies CASTGGAGASPLHF. This chain links TRBV19 with TRBJ1-6, with D perhaps TRBD1 (6 bases). With 7 bases removed from V and 10 bases from J, the gap between germline ends came to 17 bases. CDR1 is LNHDA, CDR2 SQIVND, per germline (reference sequence). This CDR3 spans 14 amino acids.

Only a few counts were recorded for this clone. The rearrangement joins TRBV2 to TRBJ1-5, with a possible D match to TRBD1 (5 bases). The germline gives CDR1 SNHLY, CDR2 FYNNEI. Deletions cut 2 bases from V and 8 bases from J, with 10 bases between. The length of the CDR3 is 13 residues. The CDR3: CASSEFGGEPQHF. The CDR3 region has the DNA TGTGCCAGCAGTGAATTCGGGGGAGAGCCCCAGCATTTT. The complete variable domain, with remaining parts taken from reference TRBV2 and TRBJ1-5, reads EPEVTQTPSHQVTQMGQEVILRCVPISNHLYFYWYRQILGQKVEFLVSFYNNEISEKSEIFDDQFSVERPDGSNFTLKIRSTKLEDSAMYFCASSEFGGEPQHFGDGTRLSIL.

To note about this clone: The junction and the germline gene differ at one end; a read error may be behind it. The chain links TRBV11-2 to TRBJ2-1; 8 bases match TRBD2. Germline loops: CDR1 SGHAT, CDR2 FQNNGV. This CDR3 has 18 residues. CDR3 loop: CASTLSPFGGALHNEQLF. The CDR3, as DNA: TGTGCCAGCACCCTTAGCCCCTTCGGGGGGGCTCTTCACAATGAGCAGCTCTTC.

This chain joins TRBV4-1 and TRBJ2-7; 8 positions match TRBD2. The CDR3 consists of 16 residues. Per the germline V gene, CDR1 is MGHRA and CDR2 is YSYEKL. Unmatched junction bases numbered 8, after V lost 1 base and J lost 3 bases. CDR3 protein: CASSQGAKRGNYEQYF. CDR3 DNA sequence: TGCGCCAGCAGCCAAGGGGCCAAGCGGGGGAACTACGAGCAGTACTTC.

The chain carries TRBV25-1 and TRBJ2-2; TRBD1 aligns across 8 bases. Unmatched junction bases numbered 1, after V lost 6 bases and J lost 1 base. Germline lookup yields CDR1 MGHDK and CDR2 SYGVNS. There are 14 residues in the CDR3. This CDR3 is CASRGTGNTGELFF. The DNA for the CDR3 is TGTGCCAGCAGGGGGACAGGGAACACCGGGGAGCTGTTTTTT.

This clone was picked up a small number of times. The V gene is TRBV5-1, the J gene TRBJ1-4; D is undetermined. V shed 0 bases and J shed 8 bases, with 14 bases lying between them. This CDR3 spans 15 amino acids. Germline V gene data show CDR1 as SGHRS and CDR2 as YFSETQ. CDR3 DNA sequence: TGCGCCAGCAGCTTGGGTTCGGTTGAGGTAGAAAAACTGTTTTTT. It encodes CASSLGSVEVEKLFF.

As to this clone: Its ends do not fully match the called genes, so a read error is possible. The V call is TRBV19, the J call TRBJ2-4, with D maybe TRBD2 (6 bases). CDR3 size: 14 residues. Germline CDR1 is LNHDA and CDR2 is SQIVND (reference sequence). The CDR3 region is CASSKPGAKNSQYF. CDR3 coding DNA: TGTGCCAGTAGTAAGCCGGGAGCCAAAAACAGTCAGTACTTC.